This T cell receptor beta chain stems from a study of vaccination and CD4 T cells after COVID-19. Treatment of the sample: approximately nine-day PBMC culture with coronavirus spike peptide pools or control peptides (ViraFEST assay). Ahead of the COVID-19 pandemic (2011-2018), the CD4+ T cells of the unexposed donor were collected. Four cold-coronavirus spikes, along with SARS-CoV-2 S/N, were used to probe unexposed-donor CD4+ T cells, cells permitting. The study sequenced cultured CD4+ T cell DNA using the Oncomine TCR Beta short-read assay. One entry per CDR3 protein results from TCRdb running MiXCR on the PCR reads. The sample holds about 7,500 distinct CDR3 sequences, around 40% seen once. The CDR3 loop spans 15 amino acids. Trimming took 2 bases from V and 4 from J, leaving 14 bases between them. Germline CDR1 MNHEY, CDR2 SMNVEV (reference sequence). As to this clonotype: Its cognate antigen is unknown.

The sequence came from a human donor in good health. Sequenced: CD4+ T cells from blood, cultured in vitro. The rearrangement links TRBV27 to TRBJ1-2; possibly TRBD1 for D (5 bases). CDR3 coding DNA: TGTGCCAGCAGTTTACACCCTGGCGGGGCCTATGGCTACACCTTC. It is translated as CASSLHPGGAYGYTF.